What follows are 25 T cell receptor beta chains derived from one specimen sequenced in a study of metastatic and nonmetastatic thyroid tumors. No patient had received any treatment before thyroid surgery. MiXCR re-clonotyped the PCR reads for TCRdb. The data hold some 33,000 clones, with approximately 11% observed a single time. The sequenced sample was blood. All receptors derive from a female donor with papillary thyroid cancer or a benign thyroid nodule (not recorded which). Some clones in this sample may be carry-over from other donors' samples.

The J gene is TRBJ1-5, the V gene TRBV24-1; TRBD1 might be the D (5 bases). Germline loops: CDR1 KGHDR, CDR2 SFDVKD. The CDR3 length is 13 residues. Trimming took off 8 bases at V and 2 bases at J, with 9 bases between the two ends. The CDR3 loop reads CATNSGRNQPQHF. The CDR3 DNA follows: TGTGCCACCAACTCGGGGCGCAATCAGCCCCAGCATTTT.

This clone has ten or more counts. The chain has TRBV11-3 and TRBJ2-7; no reliable D call. The V gene's germline CDR1 is SGHNT and CDR2 YENEEA. Trimming shortened V by 4 bases and J by 0 bases, and 10 bases separated the two germline ends. This CDR3 is built from 14 residues. The CDR3 DNA reads as TGTGCCAGCAGCTCGAGAGAGAGCTCCTACGAGCAGTACTTC. Its protein is CASSSRESSYEQYF.

The sample holds many counts of this clone. Here the CDR3 DNA reads TGTGCCAGCAGCTTAAGACAGGGTTATGGCTACACCTTC. This codes for CASSLRQGYGYTF. This sequence joins TRBV11-3 and TRBJ1-2; 7 bases line up with TRBD1. Germline values: CDR1 SGHNT, CDR2 YENEEA. V shed 2 bases, J shed 5 bases, and the junction held 2 bases outside the gene matches. CDR3 length equals 13 residues.

By share, this clone ranks as medium-sized. Within the sample, other DNA sequences also encode this same CDR3. J is TRBJ2-1 and V is TRBV7-8, with a tentative D call TRBD2 (5 bases). V dropped 1 base and J dropped 8 bases, with 12 bases sitting between them. The germline CDR1 and CDR2 sequences are SGHVS and FQNEAQ. This CDR3 is built from 14 residues. CDR3 in DNA: TGTGCCAGCAGCTTAGAGGATACTAGTGATGAGCAGTTCTTC. Translated: CASSLEDTSDEQFF.

The genes are TRBV6-1 and TRBJ2-1, with TRBD2 identical over 8 bases. There are 13 residues in the CDR3. Unmatched junction bases numbered 5, after V lost 5 bases and J lost 8 bases. Germline CDR1 MNHNS, CDR2 SASEGT. Here the CDR3 reads CASSSREVDEQFF. The CDR3 DNA reads TGTGCCAGCAGTTCGCGGGAGGTGGATGAGCAGTTCTTC.

This clone was seen ten or more times. A read error may produce the germline difference seen at one junction end. V gene TRBV25-1 combines with J gene TRBJ2-7; no reliable D call. There are 15 residues in the CDR3. Per germline, CDR1 MGHDK and CDR2 SYGVNS. The DNA for the CDR3 is TGTGCCAGCATCGGATCCAGCCTCTCTTCCTACGTGCAGTACTTC. Translating gives CASIGSSLSSYVQYF.

On this clone: Sequence at one end of the junction differs from germline and may be a read error. This CDR3 is also generated by other DNA sequences in the sample. V usage is TRBV6-2 or TRBV6-3 and J usage is TRBJ1-5; no reliable D call. The CDR3 totals 14 residues. Germline assignment: CDR1 MNHEY and CDR2 SVGEGT. The CDR3 spells CASSYQVGNQPQHF. DNA for the CDR3: TGTGCCAGCAGTTACCAGGTAGGCAACCAGCCCCAACATTTT.

This clone has only a few counts. The chain uses TRBV27 and TRBJ2-7; 11 nucleotides match TRBD1. From germline, CDR1 is MNHEY and CDR2 SMNVEV (reference sequence). J lost 6 bases, V lost 6 bases, and 4 bases had no gene match. This CDR3 is 13 amino acids long. CDR3 in DNA: TGTGCCAGCAGCTTAGGACAGGGGGCCGAGCAGTACTTC. Its protein product is CASSLGQGAEQYF.

This clone appeared a few times. V and J are TRBV27 and TRBJ2-3; TRBD2 might be the D (6 bases). Germline CDR1 MNHEY, CDR2 SMNVEV (reference sequence). There are 15 residues in the CDR3. Between the trimmed V and J ends, which lost 2 bases and 0 bases, there was a span of 9 bases. The CDR3 here is CASSLGGASTDTQYF. CDR3 sequence (DNA): TGTGCCAGCAGTTTAGGCGGGGCAAGCACAGATACGCAGTATTTT.

This clone turned up a few times. A read error may produce the germline difference seen at one junction end. The chain carries TRBV4-3 and TRBJ2-1; D possibly corresponds to TRBD2 (5 bases). The germline V gene encodes CDR1 LGHNA and CDR2 YSLEER. The CDR3 consists of 13 residues. CDR3 sequence: CASSGSSTNVQFF. For the CDR3, the DNA is TGCGCCAGCTCGGGATCTTCAACCAATGTGCAGTTCTTC.

This clone has a count of ten or more. The chain combines TRBV20-1 with TRBJ1-3; D uncertain. V lost 0 bases to trimming and J lost 1 base, with 7 bases between them. Germline-derived CDR1 and CDR2 are DFQATT and SNEGSKA (reference sequence). The CDR3 loop spans 14 amino acids. CDR3 protein: CSARDGLSGNTIYF. The CDR3, as DNA: TGCAGTGCTAGAGACGGCCTGTCTGGAAACACCATATATTTT.

Judged by abundance, this clone is medium-sized. A read error is likely, as this CDR3 ends without the conserved phenylalanine or tryptophan. Because the CDR3's place on the DNA is in doubt, the DNA is left out and the CDR3 is given as listed by TCRdb. The rearrangement links TRBV19 to TRBJ2-7; the table's D call TRBD2 went unverified against the DNA. Looked up from germline, CDR1 is LNHDA and CDR2 is SQIVND (reference sequence). The CDR3 numbers 9 amino acids, ends counted. The CDR3 loop reads CASSRLQSP.

This clone is deemed medium-sized (0.01 to 0.1%). This chain connects TRBV6-2 or TRBV6-3 to TRBJ2-1; D is unclear. The V end lost 2 bases, the J end lost 4 bases, and 6 bases lay between the germline ends. The CDR3 covers 13 residues. Germline-derived CDR1 and CDR2 are MNHEY and SVGEGT. Here the CDR3 DNA reads TGTGCCAGCAGTTACCTGGAGTACAATGAGCAGTTCTTC. The encoded protein is CASSYLEYNEQFF.

This clone was picked up many times. V usage is TRBV11-1 and J usage is TRBJ2-2, with 9 bases lining up with TRBD2. The CDR3 is 16 amino acids. CDR1 is SGHAT and CDR2 is FQDESV in the germline V gene (reference sequence). Trimming took 5 bases from V and 1 from J; bases not matched to a gene: 5. CDR3 sequence: CASSPRTSVNTGELFF. CDR3 bases: TGTGCCAGCAGCCCTCGGACTAGCGTGAACACCGGGGAGCTGTTTTTT.

This clone was counted a few times. The chain couples TRBV12-5 to TRBJ1-1, with D uncertain. The CDR3 spans 14 residues. Germline-derived CDR1 and CDR2 are LGHNT and FRNRAP. Trimming removed 4 bases at V and 3 bases at J, with 12 bases between. The CDR3 bases are TGTGCTAGTGGTTCTCGGTGGGAGGACACTGAAGCTTTCTTT. Residues: CASGSRWEDTEAFF.

In this sample, this clone turned up many times. The CDR3 nucleotides read TGCGCCAGCAGCCCGCCAGGACTAGGAACAGGGGGTGAGCAGTTCTTC. Its protein is CASSPPGLGTGGEQFF. The rearrangement joins TRBV4-3 to TRBJ2-1, with D possibly being TRBD1 (8 bases). From germline, CDR1 is LGHNA and CDR2 YSLEER. V shed 4 bases and J shed 9 bases, with 22 bases lying between them. This CDR3 is built from 16 residues.

The table lists this clone with many counts. Written as DNA, the CDR3 is TGTGCCAGCAGCCCGGCGCGGGCCGAGAAGTTCTTC. Translated: CASSPARAEKFF. The J gene is TRBJ2-1, the V gene TRBV11-2; D perhaps matches TRBD2 (5 bases). Deletions cut 5 bases from V and 14 bases from J, with 16 bases between. Per the germline V gene, CDR1 is SGHAT and CDR2 is FQNNGV. The CDR3 is 12 residues long.

This clone was counted many times. This chain links TRBV7-2 with TRBJ2-1; tentative D call: TRBD2 (5 bases). There are 15 residues in the CDR3. V lost 0 bases to trimming and J lost 12 bases, with 18 bases between them. The germline gives CDR1 SGHTA, CDR2 FQGNSA. The CDR3 DNA reads TGTGCCAGCAGCTTAGCGGGAAAGATCGCAACTAGGCAGTTCTTC. Translation: CASSLAGKIATRQFF.

The chain links TRBV15 to TRBJ1-1; 7 bases agree with TRBD1. Looked up from germline, CDR1 is LNHNV and CDR2 is YYDKDF (reference sequence). V dropped 5 bases and J dropped 6; count of bases not matched to a gene: 18. The CDR3 totals 17 residues. CDR3 loop: CATSGQDSLRLVAEAFF. The CDR3 DNA sequence: TGTGCCACCAGCGGACAGGACAGTCTGAGATTAGTCGCTGAAGCTTTCTTT.

This clone showed up many times. A read error is likely, as this CDR3 ends without the conserved phenylalanine or tryptophan. The limits of the CDR3 on the DNA are not certain, so only TCRdb's listed CDR3 is given. The chain employs TRBV5-1 and TRBJ1-2; no check of the table's D call, TRBD1, against the DNA was made. The germline V gene encodes CDR1 SGHRS and CDR2 YFSETQ. The CDR3 sequence runs 12 residues, both termini included. CDR3 residues: CASSLDGASLHI.

This clone is labeled medium-sized. The genes are TRBV28 and TRBJ1-6; TRBD1 might be the D (5 bases). The CDR3 is 14 residues long. The ends were cut back, 5 bases at V and 14 bases at J, with 19 bases in the middle. Germline assignment: CDR1 MDHEN and CDR2 SYDVKM. CDR3 nucleotide sequence: TGTGCCAGCAGTCCTATACGGGGGGGTTTCACCCTCCACTTT. Protein: CASSPIRGGFTLHF.

The gene calls are TRBV30 and TRBJ2-2, with 8 bases aligning to TRBD1. Trimming at V came to 8 bases and at J to 4 bases, leaving 6 bases not matched to a gene. The CDR3 spans 13 residues. Germline CDR1 reads GTSNPN; CDR2 reads SVGIG (reference sequence). The DNA of the CDR3 is TGTGCCGGATCTACAGGGGGCACCGGGGAGCTGTTTTTT. It is translated as CAGSTGGTGELFF.

This clone was seen ten or more times. The chain couples TRBV4-1 to TRBJ2-7, with a tentative D call TRBD1 (6 bases). The germline CDR1 and CDR2 sequences are MGHRA and YSYEKL. This CDR3 spans 16 amino acids. The V and J ends lost 4 bases and 2 bases respectively, with 18 bases between them. The CDR3 is CASSLRRDTRAYEQYF. CDR3 sequence (DNA): TGCGCCAGCAGCCTGAGACGGGACACCCGAGCCTACGAGCAGTACTTC.

At least ten counts were recorded for this clone. At one of its ends the junction is not consistent with the germline gene, which may arise from a read error. V is TRBV7-7 and J is TRBJ2-2; TRBD2 aligns across 10 bases. From germline, CDR1 is SSHAT and CDR2 FNYEAQ (reference sequence). CDR3 length: 15 residues. Written as DNA, the CDR3 is TGTGCTAGCAGCCCTAGCGGGAGTGCCACCGGGGAGCTGTTTTTT. This encodes CASSPSGSATGELFF.

The chain's CDR3 is CASSWATSSATNEKLFF. CDR3 sequence (DNA): TGCGCCAGCAGCTGGGCAACCTCGTCAGCAACTAATGAAAAACTGTTTTTT. The chain joins TRBV5-1 to TRBJ1-4, with no clear D. Germline V CDR1 and CDR2: SGHRS, YFSETQ. Trimming left V 3 bases short and J 0 bases short, with 15 bases between. The CDR3 totals 17 residues.